The clone carrying this TCR beta chain has just a few counts. Its antigen is unidentified. These data belong to a study of T cells after yellow fever vaccination. Study observations and caveats: A secondary response was less intense yet reached its peak sooner, at day 5 versus 15. The presence of abundant clonotypes contaminating from the bulk population was possible in FACS-sorted repertoires. The appearance of a small share of clonotypes in both CD4 and CD8 compartments was observed.

Germline loops: CDR1 SGHTA, CDR2 FQGNSA. Trimming shortened V by 5 bases and J by 5 bases, and 13 bases separated the two germline ends. There are 14 residues in the CDR3. TCRdb ran MiXCR on the 5' RACE reads and lists one entry per CDR3 protein. The table records about 510,000 distinct CDR3 sequences, 21% of them present only once. The clonotype comes from a man aged 18 to 30 who received the YFV17D yellow fever vaccine. The source material was PBMCs, sampled 21 days after the first yellow fever vaccination. V is TRBV7-2 and J is TRBJ1-5; D is ambiguous. The CDR3 is CASSPALSYQPQHF. CDR3 DNA: TGTGCCAGCAGCCCTGCCCTCAGCTATCAGCCCCAGCATTTT. The full variable domain, in which reference TRBV7-2 and TRBJ1-5 provide the parts outside the CDR3, is GAGVSQSPSNKVTEKGKDVELRCDPISGHTALYWYRQSLGQGLEFLIYFQGNSAPDKSGLPSDRFSAERTGGSVSTLTIQRTQQEDSAVYLCASSPALSYQPQHFGDGTRLSIL.